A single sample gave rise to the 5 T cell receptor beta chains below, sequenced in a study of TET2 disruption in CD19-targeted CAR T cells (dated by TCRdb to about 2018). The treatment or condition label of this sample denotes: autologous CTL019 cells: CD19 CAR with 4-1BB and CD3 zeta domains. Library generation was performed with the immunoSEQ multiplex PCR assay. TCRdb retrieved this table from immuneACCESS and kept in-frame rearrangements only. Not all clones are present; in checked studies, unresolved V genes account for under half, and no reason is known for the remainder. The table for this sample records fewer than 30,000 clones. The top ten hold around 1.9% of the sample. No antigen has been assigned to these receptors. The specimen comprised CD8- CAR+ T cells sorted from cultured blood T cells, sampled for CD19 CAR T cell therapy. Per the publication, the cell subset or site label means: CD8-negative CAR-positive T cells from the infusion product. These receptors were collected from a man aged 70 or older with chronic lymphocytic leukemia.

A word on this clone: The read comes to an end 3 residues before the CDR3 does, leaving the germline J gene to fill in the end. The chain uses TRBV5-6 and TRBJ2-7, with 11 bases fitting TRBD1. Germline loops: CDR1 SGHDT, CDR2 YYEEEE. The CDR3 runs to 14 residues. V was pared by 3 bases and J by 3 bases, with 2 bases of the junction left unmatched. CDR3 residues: CASSSDRGHYEQYF. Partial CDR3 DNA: TGTGCCAGCAGCTCGGACAGGGGGCACTACGAG.

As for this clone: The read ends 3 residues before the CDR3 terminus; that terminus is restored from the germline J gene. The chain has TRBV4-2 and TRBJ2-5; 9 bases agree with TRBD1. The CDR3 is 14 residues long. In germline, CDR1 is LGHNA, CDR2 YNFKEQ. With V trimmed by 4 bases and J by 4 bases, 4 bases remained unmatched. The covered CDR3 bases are TGTGCCAGCAGCCGTCCGGGACAGGGAGAGACC. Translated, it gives CASSRPGQGET. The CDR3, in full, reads CASSRPGQGETQYF.

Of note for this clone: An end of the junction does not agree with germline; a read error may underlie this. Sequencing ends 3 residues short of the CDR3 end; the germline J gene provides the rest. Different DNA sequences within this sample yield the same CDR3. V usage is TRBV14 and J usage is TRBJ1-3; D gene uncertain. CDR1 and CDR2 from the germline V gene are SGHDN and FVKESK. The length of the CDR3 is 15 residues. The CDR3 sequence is CASSQDMGAVNTIYF. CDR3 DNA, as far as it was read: TGTGCCAGCAGCCAAGATATGGGAGCGGTAAACACT. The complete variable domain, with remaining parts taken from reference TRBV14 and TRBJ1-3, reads EAGVTQFPSHSVIEKGQTVTLRCDPISGHDNLYWYRRVMGKEIKFLLHFVKESKQDESGMPNNRFLAERTGGTYSTLKVQPAELEDSGVYFCASSQDMGAVNTIYFGEGSWLTVV.

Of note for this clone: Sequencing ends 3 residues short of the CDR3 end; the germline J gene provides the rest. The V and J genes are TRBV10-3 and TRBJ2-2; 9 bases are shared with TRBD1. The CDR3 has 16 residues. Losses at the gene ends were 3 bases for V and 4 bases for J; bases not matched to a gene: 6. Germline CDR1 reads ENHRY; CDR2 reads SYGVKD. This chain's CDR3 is CAISEGGTGTTGELFF. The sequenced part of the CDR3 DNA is TGTGCCATCAGTGAAGGTGGGACAGGGACCACCGGGGAG.

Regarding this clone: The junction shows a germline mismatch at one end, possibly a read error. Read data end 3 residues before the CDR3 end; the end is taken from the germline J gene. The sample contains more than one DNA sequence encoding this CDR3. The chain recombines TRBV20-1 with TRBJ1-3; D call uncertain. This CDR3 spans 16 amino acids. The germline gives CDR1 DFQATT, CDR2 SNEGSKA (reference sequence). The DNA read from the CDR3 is TGCAGTGCAGAGACTCCCAACTTGGCAGCTGGAAACACA. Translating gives CSAETPNLAAGNT. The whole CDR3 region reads CSAETPNLAAGNTIYF.